The sequence of this TCR beta chain was determined in a study of blood T cells in healthy people across ages. Across the whole study: Roughly one uniquely barcoded beta molecule per two T cells was captured. Study results and limitations: Diversity of TCR beta correlated strongly with naive T cell percentage.

Regarding this clonotype: The antigen is not known.

A second about 6 to 11 cycle PCR used barcoded and J-beta primers. Every molecule of cDNA carried a tag from a template-switch adaptor with 12 random nucleotides. TCRdb recomputed calls from the 5' RACE reads with MiXCR, one row per CDR3 protein. This sample carries some 1,000,000 distinct CDR3 sequences, roughly 24% of them seen once, and the ten largest clones take approximately 0.7%. These data were also filed under a second study, of T cells of mothers and their children.

This clonotype was sampled from a girl aged 2-10 years in good health. Sequencing was carried out using blood.

The CDR3 reads CSVGPDQYF. CDR3 in DNA: TGCAGCGTTGGTCCGGACCAGTACTTC. The genes are TRBV29-1 and TRBJ2-4; D is undetermined. The V and J ends lost 4 bases and 13 bases respectively, with 8 bases between them. From germline, CDR1 is SQVTM and CDR2 ANQGSEA. The CDR3 is made up of 9 amino acids.